The T cell receptor (beta chain) under discussion was sequenced for a study of T cell responses to AZD1222 COVID-19 vaccine. Study-wide points: Targets within unmutated variant regions were reportedly found for nearly half of spike-specific TCRs.

About this clone itself: Its antigen is not identified.

Data came from immunoSEQ multiplex PCR; TCRdb stores just in-frame clones and leaves some out. This sample carries over 150,000 clones, over 80% of them seen once, and the ten largest clones take roughly 6%. V was clipped by 4 bases and J by 4 bases; unmatched bases: 5. Germline CDR1 and CDR2: SGDLS and YYNGEE. The CDR3 totals 15 residues. The sequence came from an adult in good health. V is TRBV9 and J is TRBJ2-5; 12 bases fit TRBD2. The sample consisted of peripheral blood, taken on day 0 of AZD1222 vaccination. DNA for the CDR3: TGTGCCAGCAGCTCCTTACTAGCGGGGGGAGAGACCCAGTACTTC. This codes for CASSSLLAGGETQYF. The full variable domain, with the rest looked up from reference TRBV9 and TRBJ2-5, is DSGVTQTPKHLITATGQRVTLRCSPRSGDLSVYWYQQSLDQGLQFLIQYYNGEERAKGNILERFSAQQFPDLHSELNLSSLELGDSALYFCASSSLLAGGETQYFGPGTRLLVL.